The 9 T cell receptor beta chains below come from one sample, sequenced in a study of blood T cell repertoires in COVID-19. Method: immunoSEQ multiplex PCR; TCRdb's copy keeps in-frame clones and lacks some. Altogether 150,000 to 170,000 clones are present, 65% to 90% being singletons, with the ten largest covering about an eighth. The specimen was peripheral blood. The receptor set was obtained from a woman aged 60 to 75 with COVID-19, enrolled during active disease.

The chain employs TRBV6-6 and TRBJ1-6, with 7 positions matching TRBD1. This CDR3 contains 15 residues. Germline V gene lookup returns CDR1 MNHNY and CDR2 SVGAGI (reference sequence). J lost 5 bases, V lost 5 bases, and 6 bases had no gene match. CDR3 protein: CASSQGTANNSPLHF. The CDR3 nucleotides read TGTGCCAGCAGTCAGGGGACAGCTAATAATTCACCCCTCCACTTT.

The rearrangement uses TRBV5-1 and TRBJ2-3; 10 bases fit TRBD1. Germline V gene sequence: CDR1 SGHRS, CDR2 YFSETQ. With 4 bases clipped from V and 0 bases from J, the junction kept 5 bases outside the gene matches. The CDR3 contains 16 residues. The CDR3 DNA follows: TGCGCCAGCAGCCCAGGACAGGGGGGGAGCACAGATACGCAGTATTTT. Translating it yields CASSPGQGGSTDTQYF.

The chain recombines TRBV6-5 with TRBJ1-4, with D perhaps TRBD1 (6 bases). V lost 0 bases and J 5 bases, leaving 10 bases between the germline ends. Germline assignment: CDR1 MNHEY and CDR2 SVGAGI. CDR3 length equals 15 residues. The chain's CDR3 is CASSYSTGRNEKLFF. The CDR3 coding sequence is TGTGCCAGCAGTTACTCTACAGGGAGAAATGAAAAACTGTTTTTT.

The chain is built from TRBV4-1 and TRBJ1-5; TRBD1 is a possible D gene (5 bases). This CDR3 has 17 amino acids. V gave up 5 bases and J gave up 7 bases, with 24 bases separating them. Germline V gene data show CDR1 as MGHRA and CDR2 as YSYEKL. The CDR3 loop reads CASSKGEGTGIGQPQHF. The DNA for the CDR3 is TGCGCCAGCAGCAAAGGGGAGGGAACGGGAATTGGGCAGCCCCAGCATTTT.

This sequence joins TRBV11-3 and TRBJ1-1; tentatively, D is TRBD1 (5 bases). V lost 0 bases, J lost 3 bases, and 5 bases lay in between. The V gene's germline CDR1 is SGHNT and CDR2 YENEEA. CDR3 length: 13 residues. The CDR3 spells CASSLDRDTEAFF. The CDR3 region has the DNA TGTGCCAGCAGCTTAGACAGGGACACTGAAGCTTTCTTT. The variable domain in full, completed from reference TRBV11-3 and TRBJ1-1, reads EAGVVQSPRYKIIEKKQPVAFWCNPISGHNTLYWYLQNLGQGPELLIRYENEEAVDDSQLPKDRFSAERLKGVDSTLKIQPAELGDSAVYLCASSLDRDTEAFFGQGTRLTVV.

The V and J genes are TRBV6-5 and TRBJ1-3, with TRBD1 identical over 9 bases. The CDR3 covers 15 residues. CDR1 is MNHEY and CDR2 is SVGAGI in the germline V gene. Trimming at V came to 6 bases and at J to 4 bases, leaving 7 bases not matched to a gene. The DNA of the CDR3 is TGTGCCAGCAGCCGGAGGACAGGGGTCGGAAACACCATATATTTT. Translated: CASSRRTGVGNTIYF.

This clone was counted between two and nine times. This rearrangement joins TRBV30 to TRBJ1-6; 10 bases align to TRBD1. The length of the CDR3 is 18 residues. Germline V gene sequence: CDR1 GTSNPN, CDR2 SVGIG (reference sequence). Trimming at V came to 3 bases and at J to 0 bases, leaving 8 bases not matched to a gene. The CDR3 is CAWRGGTGDSSYNSPLHF. The CDR3 region has the DNA TGTGCCTGGAGGGGGGGGACAGGGGATAGCTCCTATAATTCACCCCTCCACTTT.

The chain carries TRBV7-6 and TRBJ2-3; the match to TRBD2 covers 10 bases. The J segment lost 6 bases and the V segment lost 6 bases, leaving 9 bases of the junction unmatched. CDR1 and CDR2 (germline): SGHVS, FNYEAQ. This CDR3 has 15 residues. This chain's CDR3 is CASSLAGAPQDTQYF. The CDR3 DNA reads as TGTGCCAGCAGTCTAGCGGGGGCCCCTCAGGATACGCAGTATTTT.

CDR3 nucleotides: TGTGCCAGCTCACCTGGGACTAGCGGTATTACAGATACGCAGTATTTT. Amino acid sequence: CASSPGTSGITDTQYF. The chain employs TRBV18 and TRBJ2-3, with 11 bases identical to TRBD2. V was clipped by 3 bases and J by 3 bases; unmatched bases: 5. The V gene's germline CDR1 is KGHSH and CDR2 LQKENI. There are 16 residues in the CDR3.